The 7 T cell receptor beta chains given below trace back to one sample, sequenced in a study of T cells after yellow fever vaccination. TCRdb redid the calling of the 5' RACE reads with MiXCR, one entry per CDR3 protein. The sample gives tens of thousands of distinct CDR3 sequences, more than 5.5% of which show up once; about 27% is in the top ten. This sample comprised CD8+ T cells sorted from PBMCs, obtained 10 days after the first yellow fever vaccination. Receptors were obtained from a young man who received the YFV17D yellow fever vaccine.

This rearrangement joins TRBV12-3 or TRBV12-4 to TRBJ2-1; no clear D gene. This CDR3 contains 12 residues. Trimming took 8 bases from V and 4 from J, leaving 9 bases between them. The CDR3 bases are TGTGCCAGCGAATCCCCTTACAATGAGCAGTTCTTC. Its translation is CASESPYNEQFF.

This sequence joins TRBV13 and TRBJ1-1; a weak D match, TRBD1 (5 bases). The germline CDR1 and CDR2 sequences are PRHDT and FYEKMQ (reference sequence). V gave up 1 base and J gave up 0 bases, with 12 bases separating them. CDR3 length equals 16 residues. CDR3 nucleotide sequence: TGTGCCAGCAGCTTAGAGGGGAGGGATGTGAACACTGAAGCTTTCTTT. As protein: CASSLEGRDVNTEAFF.

This clonotype was picked up many times. This chain links TRBV12-3 or TRBV12-4 with TRBJ2-7; D is unresolved. V lost 3 bases and J lost 2, with 11 bases in between. The CDR3 has 14 amino acids. CDR3 DNA sequence: TGTGCCAGCAGTTTCGGGCGGACCACCTACGAGCAGTACTTC. Encoded protein: CASSFGRTTYEQYF.

This clonotype occurred many times. The rearrangement joins TRBV6-5 to TRBJ2-1, with unresolved D. Germline V CDR1 and CDR2: MNHEY, SVGAGI. V was trimmed by 1 base and J by 2 bases, leaving 6 bases between them. The CDR3 loop spans 14 amino acids. The CDR3 DNA reads TGTGCCAGCAGTTACTACTCCACCTACAATGAGCAGTTCTTC. Amino acids: CASSYYSTYNEQFF.

In the case of this clonotype: The conserved closing phenylalanine or tryptophan is absent in this CDR3, likely reflecting a read error. This chain joins TRBV4-3 and TRBJ2-2; 7 nucleotides align to TRBD2. V was pared by 1 base and J by 7 bases, with 12 bases of the junction left unmatched. The CDR3 length is 17 residues. The V gene's germline CDR1 is LGHNA and CDR2 YSLEER. The CDR3 region is CASSQGMAGVYGGELFS. DNA of the CDR3: TGCGCCAGCAGCCAAGGGATGGCGGGGGTATACGGCGGGGAGCTGTTTTCT.

This sequence joins TRBV7-2 and TRBJ2-2; 10 bases align to TRBD2. J lost 2 bases, V lost 6 bases, and 6 bases had no gene match. Germline V gene sequence: CDR1 SGHTA, CDR2 FQGNSA. The CDR3 has 16 amino acids. For the CDR3, the DNA is TGTGCCAGCAGTCGCCTAGCGGGAGCCAACACCGGGGAGCTGTTTTTT. Encoded protein: CASSRLAGANTGELFF.

The genes are TRBV7-7 and TRBJ2-1; D is possibly TRBD1 or TRBD2 (5 bases each). The V gene lost 2 bases and the J gene lost 5 bases, with 10 bases spanning the gap. The CDR3 totals 14 residues. Germline V gene lookup returns CDR1 SSHAT and CDR2 FNYEAQ (reference sequence). The CDR3 loop reads CASSLWGTNNEQFF. For the CDR3, the DNA is TGTGCCAGCAGCTTATGGGGGACCAACAATGAGCAGTTCTTC. The variable domain in full, with the rest retrieved from reference TRBV7-7 and TRBJ2-1, is GAGVSQSPRYKVTKRGQDVTLRCDPISSHATLYWYQQALGQGPEFLTYFNYEAQPDKSGLPSDRFSAERPEGSISTLTIQRTEQRDSAMYRCASSLWGTNNEQFFGPGTRLTVL.